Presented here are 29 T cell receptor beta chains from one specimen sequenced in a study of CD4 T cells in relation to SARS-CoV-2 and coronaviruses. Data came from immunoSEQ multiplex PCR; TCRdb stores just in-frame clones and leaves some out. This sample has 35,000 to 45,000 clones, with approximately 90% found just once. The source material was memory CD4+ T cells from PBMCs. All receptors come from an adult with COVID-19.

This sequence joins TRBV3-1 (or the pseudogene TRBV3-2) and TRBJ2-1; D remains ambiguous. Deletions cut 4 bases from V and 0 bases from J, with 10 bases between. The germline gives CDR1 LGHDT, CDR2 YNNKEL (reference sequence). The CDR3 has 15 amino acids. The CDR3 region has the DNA TGTGCCAGCAGCCGAACTGCTAGCTCCTACAATGAGCAGTTCTTC. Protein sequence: CASSRTASSYNEQFF.

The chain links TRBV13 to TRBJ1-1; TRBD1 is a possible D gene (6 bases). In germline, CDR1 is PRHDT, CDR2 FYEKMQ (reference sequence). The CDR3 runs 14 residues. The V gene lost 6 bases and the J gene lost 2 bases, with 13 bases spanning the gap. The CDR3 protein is CASRGNRDNTEAFF. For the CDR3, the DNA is TGTGCCAGCAGGGGCAACAGGGACAACACTGAAGCTTTCTTT.

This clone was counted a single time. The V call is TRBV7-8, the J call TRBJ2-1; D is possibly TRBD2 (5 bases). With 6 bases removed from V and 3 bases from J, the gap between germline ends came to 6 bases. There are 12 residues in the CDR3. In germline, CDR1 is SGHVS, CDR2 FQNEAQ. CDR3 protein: CASSRDYNEQFF. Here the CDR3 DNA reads TGTGCCAGCAGTCGGGACTACAATGAGCAGTTCTTC.

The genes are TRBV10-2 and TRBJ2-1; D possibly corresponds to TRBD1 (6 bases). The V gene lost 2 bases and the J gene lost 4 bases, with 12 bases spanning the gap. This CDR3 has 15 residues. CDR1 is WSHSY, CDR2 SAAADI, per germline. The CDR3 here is CASSEGQRIYNEQFF. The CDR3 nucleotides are TGCGCCAGCAGTGAGGGACAGCGGATTTACAATGAGCAGTTCTTC.

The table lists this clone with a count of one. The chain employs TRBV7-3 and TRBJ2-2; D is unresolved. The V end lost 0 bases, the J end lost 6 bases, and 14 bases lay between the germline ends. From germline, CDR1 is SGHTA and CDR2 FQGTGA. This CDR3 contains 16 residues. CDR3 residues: CASSLTVGRPAGELFF. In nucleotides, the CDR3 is TGTGCCAGCAGCTTAACCGTCGGACGGCCAGCCGGGGAGCTGTTTTTT.

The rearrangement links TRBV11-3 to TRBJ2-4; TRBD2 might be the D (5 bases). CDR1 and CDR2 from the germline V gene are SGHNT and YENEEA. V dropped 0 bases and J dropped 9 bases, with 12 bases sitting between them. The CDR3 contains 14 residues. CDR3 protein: CASSLDRGRAIQYF. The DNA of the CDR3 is TGTGCCAGCAGCTTAGATCGTGGGAGAGCCATTCAGTACTTC.

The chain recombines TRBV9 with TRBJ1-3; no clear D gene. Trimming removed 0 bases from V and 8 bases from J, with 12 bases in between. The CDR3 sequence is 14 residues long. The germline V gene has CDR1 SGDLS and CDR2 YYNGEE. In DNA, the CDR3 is TGTGCCAGCAGCGTAGCCTTCTCGGTGGACACCATATATTTT. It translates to CASSVAFSVDTIYF. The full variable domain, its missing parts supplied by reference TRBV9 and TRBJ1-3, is DSGVTQTPKHLITATGQRVTLRCSPRSGDLSVYWYQQSLDQGLQFLIQYYNGEERAKGNILERFSAQQFPDLHSELNLSSLELGDSALYFCASSVAFSVDTIYFGEGSWLTVV.

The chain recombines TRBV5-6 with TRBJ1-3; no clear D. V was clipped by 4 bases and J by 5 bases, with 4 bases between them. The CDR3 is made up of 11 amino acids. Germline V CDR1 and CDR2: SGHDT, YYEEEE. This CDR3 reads CASSHRNTIYF. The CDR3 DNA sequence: TGTGCCAGCAGCCATAGAAACACCATATATTTT. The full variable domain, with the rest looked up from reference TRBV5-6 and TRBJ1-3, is DAGVTQSPTHLIKTRGQQVTLRCSPKSGHDTVSWYQQALGQGPQFIFQYYEEEERQRGNFPDRFSGHQFPNYSSELNVNALLLGDSALYLCASSHRNTIYFGEGSWLTVV.

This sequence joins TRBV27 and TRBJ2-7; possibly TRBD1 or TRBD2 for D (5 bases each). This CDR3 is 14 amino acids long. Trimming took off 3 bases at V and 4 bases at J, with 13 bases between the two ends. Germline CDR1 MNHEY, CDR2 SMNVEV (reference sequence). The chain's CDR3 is CASSLQGRGYEQYF. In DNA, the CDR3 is TGTGCCAGCAGTTTGCAGGGTCGGGGTTACGAGCAGTACTTC.

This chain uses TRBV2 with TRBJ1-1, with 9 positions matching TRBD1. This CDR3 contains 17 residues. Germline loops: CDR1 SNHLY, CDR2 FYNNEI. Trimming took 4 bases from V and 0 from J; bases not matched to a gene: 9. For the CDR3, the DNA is TGTGCCAGCAGTGGGGGGACAGGGCTAGCCATGAACACTGAAGCTTTCTTT. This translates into CASSGGTGLAMNTEAFF.

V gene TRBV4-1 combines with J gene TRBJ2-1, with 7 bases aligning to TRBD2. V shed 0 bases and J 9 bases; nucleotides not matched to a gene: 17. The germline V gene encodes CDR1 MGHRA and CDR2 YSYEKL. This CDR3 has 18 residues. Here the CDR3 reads CASSQDKTGGGFEAEQFF. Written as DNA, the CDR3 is TGCGCCAGCAGCCAAGATAAAACGGGCGGGGGTTTTGAAGCTGAGCAGTTCTTC.

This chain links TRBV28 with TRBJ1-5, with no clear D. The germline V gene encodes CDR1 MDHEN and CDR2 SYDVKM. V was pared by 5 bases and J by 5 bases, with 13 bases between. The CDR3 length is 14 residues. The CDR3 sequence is CASSPSGFHQPQHF. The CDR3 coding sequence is TGTGCCAGCAGTCCGTCGGGGTTCCATCAGCCCCAGCATTTT.

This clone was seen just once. CDR3 nucleotides: TGTGCCAGCAGTCCTCAAGCGGAACTGAGTGAGCAGTTCTTC. It is translated as CASSPQAELSEQFF. The chain combines TRBV27 with TRBJ2-1, with D possibly matching TRBD2 (5 bases). V lost 5 bases and J 9 bases, leaving 17 bases between the germline ends. Germline V gene data show CDR1 as MNHEY and CDR2 as SMNVEV (reference sequence). The CDR3 runs to 14 residues.

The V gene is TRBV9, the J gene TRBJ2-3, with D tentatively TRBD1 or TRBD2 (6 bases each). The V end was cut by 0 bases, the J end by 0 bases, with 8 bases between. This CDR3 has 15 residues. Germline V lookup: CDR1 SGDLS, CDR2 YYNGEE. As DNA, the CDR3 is TGTGCCAGCAGCGTAGAAGGGGGGAGCACAGATACGCAGTATTTT. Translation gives CASSVEGGSTDTQYF.

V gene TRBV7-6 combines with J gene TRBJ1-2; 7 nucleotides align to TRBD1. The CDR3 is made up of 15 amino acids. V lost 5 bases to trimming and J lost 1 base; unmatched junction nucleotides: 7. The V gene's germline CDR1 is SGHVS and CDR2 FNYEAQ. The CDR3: CASSPRTGSNYGYTF. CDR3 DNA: TGTGCCAGCAGCCCGAGGACAGGTAGTAACTATGGCTACACCTTC.

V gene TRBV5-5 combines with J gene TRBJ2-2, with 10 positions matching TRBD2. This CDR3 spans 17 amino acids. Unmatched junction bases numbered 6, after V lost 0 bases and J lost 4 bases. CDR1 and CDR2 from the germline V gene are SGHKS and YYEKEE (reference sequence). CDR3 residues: CASSLGSSGGVTGELFF. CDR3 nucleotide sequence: TGTGCCAGCAGCTTGGGGTCTAGCGGGGGAGTCACCGGGGAGCTGTTTTTT. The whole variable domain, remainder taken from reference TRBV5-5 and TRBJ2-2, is DAGVTQSPTHLIKTRGQQVTLRCSPISGHKSVSWYQQVLGQGPQFIFQYYEKEERGRGNFPDRFSARQFPNYSSELNVNALLLGDSALYLCASSLGSSGGVTGELFFGEGSRLTVL.

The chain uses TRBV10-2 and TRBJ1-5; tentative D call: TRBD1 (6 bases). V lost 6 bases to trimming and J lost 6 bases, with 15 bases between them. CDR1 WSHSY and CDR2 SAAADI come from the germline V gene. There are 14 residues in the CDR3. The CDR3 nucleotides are TGCGCCAGCAGGCCGGCCGGGGGCCCTCAGCCCCAGCATTTT. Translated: CASRPAGGPQPQHF.

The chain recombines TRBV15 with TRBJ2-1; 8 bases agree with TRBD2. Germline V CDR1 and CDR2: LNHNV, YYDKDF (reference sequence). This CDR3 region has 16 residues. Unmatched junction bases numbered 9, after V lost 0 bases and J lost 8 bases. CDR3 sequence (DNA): TGTGCCACCAGCAGAGATATCGGGGGGGCCCGAGATGAGCAGTTCTTC. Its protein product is CATSRDIGGARDEQFF.

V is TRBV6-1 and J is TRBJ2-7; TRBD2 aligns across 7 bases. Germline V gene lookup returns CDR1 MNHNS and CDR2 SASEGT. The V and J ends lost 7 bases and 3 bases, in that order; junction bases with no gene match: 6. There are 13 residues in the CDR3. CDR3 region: CASIPGGRYEQYF. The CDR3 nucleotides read TGTGCCAGCATCCCGGGAGGCCGCTACGAGCAGTACTTC.

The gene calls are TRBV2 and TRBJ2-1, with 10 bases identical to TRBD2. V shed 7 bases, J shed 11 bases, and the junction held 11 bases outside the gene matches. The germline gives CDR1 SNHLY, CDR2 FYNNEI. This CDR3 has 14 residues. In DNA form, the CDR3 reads TGTGCCAGCAATCCCAGCGGGGGGGCCTTTCAGCAGTTCTTC. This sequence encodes CASNPSGGAFQQFF.

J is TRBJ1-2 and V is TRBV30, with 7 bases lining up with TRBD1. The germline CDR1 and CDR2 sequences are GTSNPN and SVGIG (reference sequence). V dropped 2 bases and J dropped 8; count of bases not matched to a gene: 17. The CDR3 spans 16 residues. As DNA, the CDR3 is TGTGCCTGGAGTCCTCGTAGGAACAGGGGCGCGGGAGGCTACACCTTC. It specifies CAWSPRRNRGAGGYTF.

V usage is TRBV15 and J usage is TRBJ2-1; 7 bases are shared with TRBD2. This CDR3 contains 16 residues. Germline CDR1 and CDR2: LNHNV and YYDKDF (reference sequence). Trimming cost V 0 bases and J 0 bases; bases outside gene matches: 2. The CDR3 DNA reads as TGTGCCACCAGCAGAGATCGGACTAGCTCCTACAATGAGCAGTTCTTC. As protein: CATSRDRTSSYNEQFF.

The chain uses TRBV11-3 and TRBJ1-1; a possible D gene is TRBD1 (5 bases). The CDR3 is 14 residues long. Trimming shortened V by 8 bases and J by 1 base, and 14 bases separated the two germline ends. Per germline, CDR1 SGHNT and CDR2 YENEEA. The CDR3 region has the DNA TGTGCCAGCGGGGCAGGGAATAGGAACACTGAAGCTTTCTTT. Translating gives CASGAGNRNTEAFF.

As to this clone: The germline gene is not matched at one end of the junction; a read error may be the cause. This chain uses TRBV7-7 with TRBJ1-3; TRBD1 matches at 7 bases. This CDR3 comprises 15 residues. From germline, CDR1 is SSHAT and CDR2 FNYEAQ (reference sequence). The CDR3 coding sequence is TGTGCTAGCAGCTCTGGACAGGAACCTGGAAACACCATATATTTT. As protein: CASSSGQEPGNTIYF.

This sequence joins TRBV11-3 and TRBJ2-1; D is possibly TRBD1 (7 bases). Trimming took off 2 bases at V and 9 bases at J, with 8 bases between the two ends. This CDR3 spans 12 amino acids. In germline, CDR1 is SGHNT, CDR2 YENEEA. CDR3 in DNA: TGTGCCAGCAGCTTACAGGGGGGTGAGCAGTTCTTC. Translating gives CASSLQGGEQFF.

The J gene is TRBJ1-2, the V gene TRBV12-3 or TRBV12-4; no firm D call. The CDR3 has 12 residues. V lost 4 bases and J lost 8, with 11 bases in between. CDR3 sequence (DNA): TGTGCCAGCAGTTATTCATTGAAGGGCTACACCTTC. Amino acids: CASSYSLKGYTF.

The CDR3 region has the DNA TGCAGTGCTAGAGGTATTCACGAGCAGTACTTC. The encoded protein is CSARGIHEQYF. The chain has TRBV20-1 and TRBJ2-7; D is ambiguous. The CDR3 covers 11 residues. In germline, CDR1 is DFQATT, CDR2 SNEGSKA (reference sequence). Trimming took 1 base from V and 5 from J, leaving 6 bases between them.

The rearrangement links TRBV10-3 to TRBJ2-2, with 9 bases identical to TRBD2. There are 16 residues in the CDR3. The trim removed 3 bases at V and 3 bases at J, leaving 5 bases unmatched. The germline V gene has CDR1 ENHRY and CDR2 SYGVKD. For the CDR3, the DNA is TGTGCCATCAGTGACAAGAGACTAGCGGACACCGGGGAGCTGTTTTTT. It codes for CAISDKRLADTGELFF.

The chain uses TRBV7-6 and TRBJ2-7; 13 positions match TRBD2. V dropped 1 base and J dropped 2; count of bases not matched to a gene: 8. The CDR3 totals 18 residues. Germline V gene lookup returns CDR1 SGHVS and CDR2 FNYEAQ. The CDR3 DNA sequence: TGTGCCAGCAGCTTAGGGGCCATTACTAGCGGGGGGGCCTACGAGCAGTACTTC. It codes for CASSLGAITSGGAYEQYF.